Listed here are 26 T cell receptor beta chains from one sample, sequenced in a study of T cell responses to AZD1222 COVID-19 vaccine. The protocol was immunoSEQ multiplex PCR, while the TCRdb copy is restricted to in-frame clones and leaves out a portion. The table lists 150,000 to 200,000 clones, 94% of them singletons. This sample comprised peripheral blood, obtained on day 0 of AZD1222 vaccination. The receptor set was obtained from an adult in good health.

This chain joins TRBV28 and TRBJ1-2; 7 bases are a match to TRBD1. Trimming took 5 bases from V and 6 from J; bases not matched to a gene: 15. Germline lookup yields CDR1 MDHEN and CDR2 SYDVKM. The CDR3 runs to 16 residues. The CDR3 loop is CASSRPLTGDGDGYTF. The CDR3 DNA reads TGTGCCAGCAGTCGTCCTCTTACAGGGGATGGCGATGGCTACACCTTC.

This chain uses TRBV7-9 with TRBJ2-2; a weak D match, TRBD1 (6 bases). CDR1 is SEHNR, CDR2 FQNEAQ, per germline (reference sequence). Trimming pared 10 bases from V and 2 bases from J, leaving 14 bases between. CDR3 size: 14 residues. The CDR3 region has the DNA TGTGCCATTCCGGGGACAAGCAACACCGGGGAGCTGTTTTTT. Translation: CAIPGTSNTGELFF.

This rearrangement joins TRBV27 to TRBJ1-1; 8 bases are shared with TRBD1. From germline, CDR1 is MNHEY and CDR2 SMNVEV (reference sequence). V gave up 7 bases and J gave up 9 bases; unmatched junction bases: 4. This CDR3 has 11 amino acids. The CDR3 coding sequence is TGTGCCAGCAAAGGACAGGGCCAAGCTTTCTTT. Translated: CASKGQGQAFF.

The rearrangement joins TRBV30 to TRBJ1-5; D gene uncertain. The CDR3 has 15 residues. Germline V lookup: CDR1 GTSNPN, CDR2 SVGIG (reference sequence). The ends were cut back, 0 bases at V and 4 bases at J, with 13 bases in the middle. The CDR3: CAWSVPGTPNQPQHF. The CDR3, as DNA: TGTGCCTGGAGTGTACCCGGCACACCAAATCAGCCCCAGCATTTT.

Notes on this clone: The same CDR3 arises from other DNA sequences in this sample as well. This sequence joins TRBV29-1 and TRBJ1-1; D is unclear. Germline V gene lookup returns CDR1 SQVTM and CDR2 ANQGSEA. The CDR3 has 13 residues. Trimming pared 1 base from V and 0 bases from J, leaving 6 bases between. The CDR3 loop is CSVEGRMNTEAFF. CDR3 DNA sequence: TGCAGCGTTGAAGGGCGGATGAACACTGAAGCTTTCTTT.

As DNA, the CDR3 is TGTGCTAGTGGTAACAATCAGCCCCAGCATTTT. Translation gives CASGNNQPQHF. The V gene is TRBV12-5, the J gene TRBJ1-5; D is undetermined. This CDR3 has 11 amino acids. V lost 5 bases and J 3 bases, leaving 2 bases between the germline ends. Germline CDR1 reads LGHNT; CDR2 reads FRNRAP.

The V and J genes are TRBV3-1 (or the pseudogene TRBV3-2) and TRBJ2-2; no reliable D call. Between the trimmed V and J ends, which lost 3 bases and 6 bases, there was a span of 14 bases. The CDR3 has 15 amino acids. The germline V gene encodes CDR1 LGHDT and CDR2 YNNKEL (reference sequence). CDR3 amino acids: CASSHRETPAGELFF. CDR3 sequence (DNA): TGTGCCAGCAGCCACCGAGAGACCCCGGCCGGGGAGCTGTTTTTT.

The J gene is TRBJ1-1, the V gene TRBV19; D is uncertain. The germline V gene encodes CDR1 LNHDA and CDR2 SQIVND (reference sequence). The CDR3 runs to 16 residues. V lost 1 base and J 1 base, leaving 13 bases between the germline ends. The CDR3 spells CASSIVTGGGNTEAFF. CDR3 nucleotide sequence: TGTGCCAGTAGTATAGTGACGGGAGGAGGGAACACTGAAGCTTTCTTT.

V usage is TRBV21-1 and J usage is TRBJ1-6; the table gives TRBD1 as D, unverified against the DNA. TRBV21-1 counts as a pseudogene. This CDR3 region has 12 residues. The CDR3 loop reads CASSTKGHQAHF. The CDR3 DNA follows: TGTGCCAGCAGCACCAAGGGACATCAAGCCCACTTT.

A word on this clone: This sample also contains other DNA sequences that code for the same CDR3. This chain uses TRBV6-5 with TRBJ2-3; 9 bases are a match to TRBD2. The CDR3 totals 16 residues. CDR1 MNHEY and CDR2 SVGAGI come from the germline V gene. V shed 0 bases and J 1 base; nucleotides not matched to a gene: 2. The CDR3 DNA reads TGTGCCAGCAGTTACTCGACTAGCGGCCGCACAGATACGCAGTATTTT. Its translation is CASSYSTSGRTDTQYF.

The sample holds a few counts of this clone. This chain connects TRBV6-5 to TRBJ2-7; the D is unclear. Germline V gives CDR1 MNHEY, CDR2 SVGAGI. The ends were cut back, 5 bases at V and 1 base at J, with 15 bases in the middle. This CDR3 contains 15 residues. Here the CDR3 reads CASSKLRGASYEQYF. CDR3 bases: TGTGCCAGCAGTAAGCTCCGCGGAGCATCCTACGAGCAGTACTTC.

This chain uses TRBV7-9 with TRBJ1-1, with D perhaps TRBD1 (5 bases). Germline CDR1 reads SEHNR; CDR2 reads FQNEAQ (reference sequence). Trimming removed 10 bases at V and 4 bases at J, with 16 bases between. The CDR3 is made up of 13 amino acids. The CDR3 loop reads CATEQTGGTEAFF. CDR3 bases: TGTGCCACCGAACAGACGGGGGGCACTGAAGCTTTCTTT.

The chain carries TRBV28 and TRBJ1-6; 7 bases align to TRBD1. This CDR3 has 14 amino acids. Per the germline V gene, CDR1 is MDHEN and CDR2 is SYDVKM. Trimming cost V 5 bases and J 7 bases; bases outside gene matches: 5. The CDR3: CASSPPGQNSPLHF. In nucleotides, the CDR3 is TGTGCCAGCAGTCCCCCGGGACAGAATTCACCCCTCCACTTT.

The chain carries TRBV27 and TRBJ1-2, with 7 bases that match TRBD1. The germline CDR1 and CDR2 sequences are MNHEY and SMNVEV (reference sequence). With 5 bases clipped from V and 4 bases from J, the junction kept 13 bases outside the gene matches. This CDR3 has 16 residues. CDR3: CASSPIALTGFYGYTF. In DNA, the CDR3 is TGTGCCAGCAGTCCCATTGCCCTGACAGGGTTCTATGGCTACACCTTC.

The chain carries TRBV6-4 and TRBJ2-1; 10 nucleotides line up with TRBD2. The length of the CDR3 is 16 residues. V shed 0 bases, J shed 4 bases, and the junction held 3 bases outside the gene matches. From germline, CDR1 is MRHNA and CDR2 SNTAGT. CDR3 loop: CASSDSGTSDYNEQFF. The CDR3 DNA is TGTGCCAGCAGTGACTCCGGGACTAGCGATTACAATGAGCAGTTCTTC.

This chain links TRBV27 with TRBJ2-7, with 7 bases identical to TRBD2. The CDR3 extends over 14 amino acids. Germline V CDR1 and CDR2: MNHEY, SMNVEV (reference sequence). J lost 6 bases, V lost 3 bases, and 8 bases had no gene match. In DNA, the CDR3 is TGTGCCAGCAGTTTGTCAGCGGGAAGATCCGAGCAGTACTTC. Translation gives CASSLSAGRSEQYF.

This CDR3 is CSVEVGGWGRGSKDIQYF. The CDR3 bases are TGCAGCGTTGAAGTCGGCGGGTGGGGAAGGGGCTCAAAGGACATTCAGTACTTC. V gene TRBV29-1 combines with J gene TRBJ2-4, with D perhaps TRBD1 or TRBD2 (5 bases each). The germline gives CDR1 SQVTM, CDR2 ANQGSEA. This CDR3 contains 18 residues. Between the trimmed V and J ends, which lost 1 base and 8 bases, there was a span of 27 bases. The full variable domain, rest sourced from reference TRBV29-1 and TRBJ2-4, is SAVISQKPSRDICQRGTSLTIQCQVDSQVTMMFWYRQQPGQSLTLIATANQGSEATYESGFVIDKFPISRPNLTFSTLTVSNMSPEDSSIYLCSVEVGGWGRGSKDIQYFGAGTRLSVL.

The J gene is TRBJ2-2, the V gene TRBV5-1, with D possibly matching TRBD1 (5 bases). The CDR3 length is 14 residues. Per germline, CDR1 SGHRS and CDR2 YFSETQ. V lost 4 bases, J lost 8 bases, and 15 bases lay in between. In DNA, the CDR3 is TGCGCCAGCAGCGCCTCCCAGGGTAGGGGGGAGCTGTTTTTT. Amino acid sequence: CASSASQGRGELFF.

The genes are TRBV3-1 (or the pseudogene TRBV3-2) and TRBJ2-7; D call uncertain. The length of the CDR3 is 16 residues. V shed 3 bases and J shed 5 bases, with 20 bases lying between them. CDR1 is LGHDT and CDR2 is YNNKEL in the germline V gene (reference sequence). The CDR3 here is CASSHSTKGLSHEQYF. CDR3 nucleotide sequence: TGTGCCAGCAGCCATTCCACAAAGGGTCTGAGCCACGAGCAGTACTTC.

The chain recombines TRBV14 with TRBJ2-1, with a weak D call TRBD1 (6 bases). Trimming cost V 0 bases and J 5 bases, with 8 bases left between them. In germline, CDR1 is SGHDN, CDR2 FVKESK. The CDR3 consists of 14 residues. The CDR3 DNA reads TGTGCCAGCAGCCAAGAGACAGGAGACAATGAGCAGTTCTTC. Its translation: CASSQETGDNEQFF.

This chain connects TRBV28 to TRBJ1-3; TRBD1 agrees at 7 bases. The CDR3 contains 16 residues. Trimming cost V 8 bases and J 0 bases; bases outside gene matches: 10. Germline V gives CDR1 MDHEN, CDR2 SYDVKM. The CDR3 sequence: CASLTGTAFSGNTIYF. The CDR3 DNA is TGTGCCAGCCTTACCGGGACAGCCTTCTCTGGAAACACCATATATTTT.

This rearrangement joins TRBV11-2 to TRBJ1-3, with unresolved D. Trimming pared 0 bases from V and 0 bases from J, leaving 6 bases between. From germline, CDR1 is SGHAT and CDR2 FQNNGV. This CDR3 has 15 amino acids. The CDR3 region is CASSLDNLSGNTIYF. Written as DNA, the CDR3 is TGTGCCAGCAGCTTAGATAACCTCTCTGGAAACACCATATATTTT.

The chain recombines TRBV11-2 with TRBJ2-1; possibly TRBD2 for D (5 bases). From germline, CDR1 is SGHAT and CDR2 FQNNGV. There are 16 residues in the CDR3. Trimming pared 1 base from V and 7 bases from J, leaving 17 bases between. For the CDR3, the DNA is TGTGCCAGCAGCTTAGTAGCGAGGTCTAGCCGGAATGAGCAGTTCTTC. Translation: CASSLVARSSRNEQFF.

The chain employs TRBV27 and TRBJ1-6, with D possibly being TRBD1 (6 bases). The CDR3 has 16 residues. Between the trimmed V and J ends, which lost 3 bases and 9 bases, there was a span of 18 bases. Germline CDR1 is MNHEY and CDR2 is SMNVEV (reference sequence). CDR3 loop: CASSFSLTGTGSPLHF. CDR3 nucleotide sequence: TGTGCCAGCAGTTTCTCCCTTACAGGGACGGGTTCACCCCTCCACTTT.

This clone was observed a single time. The chain links TRBV2 to TRBJ1-2, with 8 bases fitting TRBD1. The CDR3 length is 14 residues. J lost 5 bases, V lost 4 bases, and 6 bases had no gene match. Germline CDR1 is SNHLY and CDR2 is FYNNEI. The CDR3 DNA is TGTGCCAGCAGTGCAGGGGGCCCACCATATGGCTACACCTTC. Protein product: CASSAGGPPYGYTF.

CDR3 nucleotide sequence: TGTGCCAGCAGTGAGGGCTGGAGCTCCTACGAGCAGTACTTC. This codes for CASSEGWSSYEQYF. This chain joins TRBV2 and TRBJ2-7, with D uncertain. This CDR3 is built from 14 residues. Trimming left V 3 bases short and J 0 bases short, with 9 bases between. Looked up from germline, CDR1 is SNHLY and CDR2 is FYNNEI.